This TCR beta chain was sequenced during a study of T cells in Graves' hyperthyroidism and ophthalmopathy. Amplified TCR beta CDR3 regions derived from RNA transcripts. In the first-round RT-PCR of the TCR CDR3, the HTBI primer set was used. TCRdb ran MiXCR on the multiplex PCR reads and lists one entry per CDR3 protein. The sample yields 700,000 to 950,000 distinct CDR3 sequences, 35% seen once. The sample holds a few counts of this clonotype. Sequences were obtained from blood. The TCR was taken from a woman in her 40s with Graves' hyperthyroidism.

This CDR3 reads CSVALGQGYGYTF. The DNA for the CDR3 is TGCAGCGTTGCCTTAGGGCAGGGCTATGGCTACACCTTC. The chain joins TRBV29-1 to TRBJ1-2, with D tentatively TRBD1 (5 bases). Germline-derived CDR1 and CDR2 are SQVTM and ANQGSEA. The CDR3 runs 13 residues. Trimming took 4 bases from V and 4 from J, leaving 13 bases between them.